This is a list of T cell receptor beta chains from one sample in a study of T cells after yellow fever vaccination. TCRdb reanalysed the 5' RACE reads using MiXCR and keeps one entry per CDR3 protein. Among 510,000 or so distinct CDR3 sequences, 15% to 20% were seen once, and the ten largest hold roughly an eighth. The sequences come from PBMCs, collected 15 days after the yellow fever booster vaccination. Every receptor here comes from a man younger than 40 who received the YFV17D yellow fever vaccine. The CDR3 runs from the conserved cysteine through the conserved F or W. D genes are given only for firm matches. Not every row has a clone size; where given, it reads once, few, many or a size class.

d_gene,v_gene,abundance,j_gene,CDR3nt,CDR3aa
-,TRBV4-3,few,TRBJ2-7,TGCGCCAGCAGCCAGGGGGACGCCTCCTACGAGCAGTACTTC,CASSQGDASYEQYF
-,TRBV16,few,TRBJ2-7,TGTGCCAGCAGCCACAACCCGGGCTCCTACGAGCAGTACTTC,CASSHNPGSYEQYF
-,TRBV7-2,few,TRBJ2-3,TGTGCCAGCAGCTTAGCGCCAATACGAGGAGATACGCAGTATTTT,CASSLAPIRGDTQYF
TRBD1,TRBV5-1,-,TRBJ1-1,TGCGCCAGCAGCGGGACAGGGGACCACACTGAAGCTTTCTTT,CASSGTGDHTEAFF
-,TRBV5-5,few,TRBJ1-6,TGTGCCAGCAGCTTGAGTGACCAGTTTTCACCCCTCCACTTT,CASSLSDQFSPLHF
-,TRBV20-1,many,TRBJ1-6,TGCAGTGCTAGAGCTACCAGTAACAATTCACCCCTCCACTTT,CSARATSNNSPLHF
-,TRBV29-1,few,TRBJ1-1,TGCAGCGTTGACAAGAACACTGAAGCTTTCTTT,CSVDKNTEAFF
TRBD2,TRBV12-3/TRBV12-4,few,TRBJ2-7,TGTGCCAGCAGTCCCTCTAGCGGGAGTGGGACCTACGAGCAGTACTTC,CASSPSSGSGTYEQYF
TRBD2,TRBV6-1,-,TRBJ2-5,TGTGCCAGCAGCGCCCGGACTAGTTCCCAAGAGACCCAGTACTTC,CASSARTSSQETQYF
-,TRBV7-2,-,TRBJ2-1,TGTGCCAGCAGCCGACGACTTGGTGAGCAGTTCTTC,CASSRRLGEQFF
-,TRBV4-1,few,TRBJ2-3,TGCGCCAGCAGCCGAGACGGGAGCACAGATACGCAGTATTTT,CASSRDGSTDTQYF
TRBD2,TRBV11-2,-,TRBJ2-3,TGTGCCAGCAGCCCACCGGCCGGACTAGCGGGAGAGGCAGATACGCAGTATTTT,CASSPPAGLAGEADTQYF
-,TRBV29-1,few,TRBJ2-7,TGCAGCGTAAGATCTTTCGGCAGCTCCTACGAGCAGTACTTC,CSVRSFGSSYEQYF
TRBD2,TRBV19,-,TRBJ2-3,TGTGCCAGTAGTATACCACGAGGGGGTAGCGGGAGACGAAACACAGATACGCAGTATTTT,CASSIPRGGSGRRNTDTQYF
-,TRBV6-6,-,TRBJ1-1,TGTGCCAGCATCCGCGAAGTGAACACTGAAGCTTTCTTT,CASIREVNTEAFF
-,TRBV20-1,-,TRBJ2-1,TGCAGTGCTGCAAGACTAGGAGAACGTAATGAGCAGTTCTTC,CSAARLGERNEQFF
-,TRBV6-5,-,TRBJ2-1,TGTGCCAGCAGTTATCGGTCTAGCTCCTACAATGAGCAGTTCTTC,CASSYRSSSYNEQFF
-,TRBV29-1,-,TRBJ2-5,TGCAGCGGATCTAAAGGGGAGACCCAGTACTTC,CSGSKGETQYF
-,TRBV7-2,-,TRBJ2-7,TGTGCCAGCAGCTTAGCGTCAGGGTTCGGCTACGAGCAGTACTTC,CASSLASGFGYEQYF
-,TRBV20-1,-,TRBJ2-1,TGCAGTGCTTCCCGACTAGTAGAGCAGTTCTTC,CSASRLVEQFF
-,TRBV6-5,-,TRBJ2-7,TGTGCCAGCAGTTACGGGGGGATGCAGGACTACGAGCAGTACTTC,CASSYGGMQDYEQYF
-,TRBV9,few,TRBJ2-3,TGTGCCAGCAGCGTAGCGGGTCGAGATACGCAGTATTTT,CASSVAGRDTQYF
TRBD2,TRBV11-2,-,TRBJ2-2,TGTGCCAGCAGCTTACGACTAGCGGGGTACACCGGGGAGCTGTTTTTT,CASSLRLAGYTGELFF
-,TRBV10-1,-,TRBJ2-1,TGCGCCAGCAGTCCCCATCGCGGGTCCTTGGATGAGCAGTTCTTC,CASSPHRGSLDEQFF
TRBD2,TRBV5-1,-,TRBJ2-2,TGCGCCAGCAGCCCCCAGCGGGATTACACCGGGGAGCTGTTTTTT,CASSPQRDYTGELFF
-,TRBV5-1,-,TRBJ2-7,TGCGCCAGCAGCTTGGGGATACAGGGCTACGAGCAGTACTTC,CASSLGIQGYEQYF
-,TRBV20-1,-,TRBJ1-1,TGCAGTGCTAGAGATAATGTGTATATTCGAGCTTTCTTT,CSARDNVYIRAFF
-,TRBV5-5,-,TRBJ2-7,TGTGCCAGCAGCCAGTGGCCCAGGGTTAACGAGCAGTACTTC,CASSQWPRVNEQYF
TRBD2,TRBV10-3,-,TRBJ2-7,TGTGCCATCAGTGAGCCGGGACTAGCGGGAGGGAGTGACGAGCAGTACTTC,CAISEPGLAGGSDEQYF
-,TRBV7-8,-,TRBJ1-5,TGTGCCAGCAGCCGACAGGTGAACCTCAATCAGCCCCAGCATTTT,CASSRQVNLNQPQHF
TRBD1,TRBV5-6,-,TRBJ2-6,TGTGCCAGCAGCTTCCGGGACAGCTACTCTGGGGCCAACGTCCTGACTTTC,CASSFRDSYSGANVLTF
-,TRBV2,-,TRBJ2-3,TGTGCCAGCAGGGGGGTAGGGGCATCGGATACGCAGTATTTT,CASRGVGASDTQYF
TRBD2,TRBV29-1,few,TRBJ2-1,TGCAGTCTGACCCCAGGGGGACTAGCTGTTGAGCAGTTCTTC,CSLTPGGLAVEQFF
TRBD2,TRBV3-1,-,TRBJ2-1,TGTGCCAGCAGCCAATTACTAGCGGGAGATCTCAATGAGCAGTTCTTC,CASSQLLAGDLNEQFF
-,TRBV7-9,-,TRBJ2-3,TGTGCCAGCAGCTTGGGGGGTTACAGAAGGGATACGCAGTATTTT,CASSLGGYRRDTQYF
-,TRBV24-1,few,TRBJ1-2,TGTGCCACCAGTGGGCCCGGGCAGAGCTATGGCTACACCTTC,CATSGPGQSYGYTF
-,TRBV20-1,-,TRBJ2-5,TGCAGTGGGGCTTCCGGGCCCGGGGAGACCCAGTACTTC,CSGASGPGETQYF
-,TRBV7-2,few,TRBJ2-4,TGTGCCAGCAGCTTAGCGCGTGGCGGTATCCTAGCCAAAAACATTCAGTACTTC,CASSLARGGILAKNIQYF
TRBD2,TRBV9,few,TRBJ2-5,TGTGCCAGCAGCGCCCTCCCAGCGGGAGGGCGCGAGACCCAGTACTTC,CASSALPAGGRETQYF
-,TRBV2,few,TRBJ2-5,TGTGCCAGCAGCGCGCAGGGGCTGACGACAGGAGAGACCCAGTACTTC,CASSAQGLTTGETQYF
-,TRBV2,-,TRBJ2-1,TGTGCCAGCAGTGAAGAGGTATCCTACAATGAGCAGTTCTTC,CASSEEVSYNEQFF
-,TRBV24-1,few,TRBJ2-5,TGTGCCACCAGTGATCCCGGCAGGGCTTTTCCTCGGGAGACCCAGTACTTC,CATSDPGRAFPRETQYF